A single sample is the source of the 7 T cell receptor beta chains below, sequenced in a study of T cells after yellow fever vaccination. One entry per CDR3 protein results from TCRdb running MiXCR on the 5' RACE reads. The table lists over 150,000 distinct CDR3 sequences, approximately 6.2% of them singletons. The sequencing used CD4+ T cells sorted from PBMCs, collected on the day of the first yellow fever vaccination. These receptors were taken from a man aged 18 to 35 who received the YFV17D yellow fever vaccine.

This sequence joins TRBV7-2 and TRBJ1-4, with a tentative D call TRBD1 (6 bases). The ends were cut back, 5 bases at V and 8 bases at J, with 15 bases in the middle. This CDR3 spans 14 amino acids. Germline CDR1 and CDR2: SGHTA and FQGNSA. The CDR3 DNA is TGTGCCAGCAGCGGGGGGGGGACACGGGAAAAACTGTTTTTT. Protein product: CASSGGGTREKLFF.

This clonotype appeared a few times. This chain connects TRBV20-1 to TRBJ2-7; tentative D call: TRBD2 (5 bases). The CDR3 extends over 14 amino acids. V was shortened by 6 bases and J by 6 bases, with 21 bases between the two germline ends. Germline V gene sequence: CDR1 DFQATT, CDR2 SNEGSKA (reference sequence). In nucleotides, the CDR3 is TGCAGTGCAACCACGAGCATTTGGGAGCGCGAGCAGTACTTC. It translates to CSATTSIWEREQYF.

At least ten counts were recorded for this clonotype. This chain joins TRBV9 and TRBJ2-1; 8 nucleotides match TRBD2. The CDR3 has 16 residues. V lost 0 bases to trimming and J lost 3 bases; unmatched junction nucleotides: 5. From germline, CDR1 is SGDLS and CDR2 YYNGEE. The CDR3 DNA reads TGTGCCAGCAGCGTAGCTTCGCGGGGGGACTACAATGAGCAGTTCTTC. Its protein is CASSVASRGDYNEQFF.

Ten or more counts support this clonotype. The V and J genes are TRBV3-1 and TRBJ1-1; D is undetermined. From germline, CDR1 is LGHDT and CDR2 YNNKEL (reference sequence). V dropped 2 bases and J dropped 1 base, with 11 bases sitting between them. This CDR3 has 15 residues. CDR3 nucleotides: TGTGCCAGCAGCCAAACGGGGTTGGGGAACACTGAAGCTTTCTTT. It yields the protein CASSQTGLGNTEAFF.

This clonotype was seen ten or more times. V usage is TRBV12-3 or TRBV12-4 and J usage is TRBJ2-7, with D perhaps TRBD1 (5 bases). Between the trimmed V and J ends, which lost 1 base and 6 bases, there was a span of 13 bases. The CDR3 contains 14 residues. CDR3 coding DNA: TGTGCCAGCAGTTTAGGGGGCCTTAGATTCGAGCAGTACGTC. As protein: CASSLGGLRFEQYV.

This clonotype has at least ten counts. This sequence joins TRBV7-8 and TRBJ1-1; D is unclear. Trimming removed 1 base at V and 1 base at J, with 7 bases between. Germline V gives CDR1 SGHVS, CDR2 FQNEAQ. This CDR3 is 14 amino acids long. CDR3 sequence (DNA): TGTGCCAGCAGCTTAGTAGCAGGGAACACTGAAGCTTTCTTT. This sequence encodes CASSLVAGNTEAFF. Drawing the rest from reference TRBV7-8 and TRBJ1-1, the complete variable domain is GAGVSQSPRYKVAKRGQDVALRCDPISGHVSLFWYQQALGQGPEFLTYFQNEAQLDKSGLPSDRFFAERPEGSVSTLKIQRTQQEDSAVYLCASSLVAGNTEAFFGQGTRLTVV.

The V and J genes are TRBV7-9 and TRBJ1-1, with TRBD1 as a possible D gene (6 bases). The CDR3 consists of 14 residues. Per germline, CDR1 SEHNR and CDR2 FQNEAQ (reference sequence). V was shortened by 4 bases and J by 5 bases, with 14 bases between the two germline ends. The CDR3 bases are TGTGCCAGCAGCTCGCCCGCTAGGGGGACTGAAGCTTTCTTT. It specifies CASSSPARGTEAFF.